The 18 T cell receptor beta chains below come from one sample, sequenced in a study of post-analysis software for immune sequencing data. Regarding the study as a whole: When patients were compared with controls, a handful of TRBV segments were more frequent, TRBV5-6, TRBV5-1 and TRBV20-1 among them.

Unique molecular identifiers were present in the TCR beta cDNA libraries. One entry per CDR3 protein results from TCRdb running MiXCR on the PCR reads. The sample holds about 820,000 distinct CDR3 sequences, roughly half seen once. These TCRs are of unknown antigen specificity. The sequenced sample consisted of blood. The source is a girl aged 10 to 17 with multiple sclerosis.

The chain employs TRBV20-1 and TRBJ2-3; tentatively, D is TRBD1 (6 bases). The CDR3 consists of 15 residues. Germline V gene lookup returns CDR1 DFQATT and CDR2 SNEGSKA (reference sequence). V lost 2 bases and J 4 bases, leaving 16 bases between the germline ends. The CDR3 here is CSARSGTTPADTQYF. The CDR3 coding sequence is TGCAGTGCTAGATCCGGGACAACTCCGGCAGATACGCAGTATTTT.

The CDR3 loop reads CASSLDGQGTDTQYF. The CDR3, as DNA: TGTGCCAGCAGCTTAGATGGACAGGGAACAGATACGCAGTATTTT. The chain joins TRBV7-2 to TRBJ2-3, with 8 bases aligning to TRBD1. After removal of 1 base from V and 3 bases from J, the junction contained 3 bases not matched to a gene. The length of the CDR3 is 15 residues. CDR1 is SGHTA, CDR2 FQGNSA, per germline.

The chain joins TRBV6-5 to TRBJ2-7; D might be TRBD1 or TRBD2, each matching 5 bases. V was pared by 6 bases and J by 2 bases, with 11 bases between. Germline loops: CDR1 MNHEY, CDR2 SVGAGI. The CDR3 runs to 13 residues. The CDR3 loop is CASSGTPPYEQYF. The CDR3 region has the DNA TGTGCCAGCAGCGGGACCCCACCCTACGAGCAGTACTTC.

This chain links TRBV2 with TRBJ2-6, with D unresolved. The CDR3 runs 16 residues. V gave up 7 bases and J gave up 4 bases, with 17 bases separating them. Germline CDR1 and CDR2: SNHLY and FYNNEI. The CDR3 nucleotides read TGTGCCAGCACCACTGGGTCGGCCCTGGGGGCCAACGTCCTGACTTTC. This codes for CASTTGSALGANVLTF.

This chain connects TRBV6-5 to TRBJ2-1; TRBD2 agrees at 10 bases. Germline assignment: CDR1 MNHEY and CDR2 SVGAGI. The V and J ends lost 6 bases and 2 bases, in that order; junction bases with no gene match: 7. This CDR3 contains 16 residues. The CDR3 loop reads CASSRLAGDTYNEQFF. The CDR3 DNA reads TGTGCCAGCAGCCGACTAGCGGGTGATACCTACAATGAGCAGTTCTTC.

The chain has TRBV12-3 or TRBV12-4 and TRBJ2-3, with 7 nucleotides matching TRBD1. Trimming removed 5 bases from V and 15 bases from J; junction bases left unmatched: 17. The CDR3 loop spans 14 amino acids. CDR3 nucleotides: TGTGCCAGCAGTCAAAGACAGGGTCAAGATACGGAATATTTT. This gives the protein CASSQRQGQDTEYF.

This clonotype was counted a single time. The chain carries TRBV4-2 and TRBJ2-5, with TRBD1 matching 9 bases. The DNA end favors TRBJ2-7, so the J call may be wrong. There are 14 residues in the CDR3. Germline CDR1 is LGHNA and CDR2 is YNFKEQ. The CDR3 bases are TGTGCCAGCAGCCAGAATCGACAGGGGGGCGAGCAGTACTTC. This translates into CASSQNRQGGEQYF.

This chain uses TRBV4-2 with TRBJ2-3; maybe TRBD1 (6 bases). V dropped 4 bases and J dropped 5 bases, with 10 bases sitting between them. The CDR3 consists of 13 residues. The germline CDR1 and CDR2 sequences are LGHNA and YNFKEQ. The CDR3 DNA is TGTGCCAGCAGCCTCCAGGGACAAGATACGCAGTATTTT. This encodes CASSLQGQDTQYF.

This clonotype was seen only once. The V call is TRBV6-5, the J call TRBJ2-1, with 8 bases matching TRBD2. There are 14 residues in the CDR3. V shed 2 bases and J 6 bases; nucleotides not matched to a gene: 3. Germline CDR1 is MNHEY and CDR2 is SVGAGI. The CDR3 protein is CASSYRGGSNEQFF. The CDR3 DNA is TGTGCCAGCAGTTACCGGGGGGGCTCCAATGAGCAGTTCTTC.

CDR3 amino acids: CASKQQGPSYEQYF. The CDR3 coding sequence is TGCGCCAGCAAGCAGCAGGGCCCATCCTACGAGCAGTACTTC. The rearrangement uses TRBV5-1 and TRBJ2-7; possibly TRBD1 for D (5 bases). The CDR3 runs to 14 residues. Trimming left V 6 bases short and J 1 base short, with 14 bases between. Germline V gene lookup returns CDR1 SGHRS and CDR2 YFSETQ.

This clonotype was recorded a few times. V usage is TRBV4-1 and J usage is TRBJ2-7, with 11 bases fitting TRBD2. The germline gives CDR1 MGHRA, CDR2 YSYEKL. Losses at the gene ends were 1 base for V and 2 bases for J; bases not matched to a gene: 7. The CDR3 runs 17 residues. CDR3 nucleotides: TGCGCCAGCAGCCAAGCTTTAGCGGGAGGGCCGACCTACGAGCAGTACTTC. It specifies CASSQALAGGPTYEQYF.

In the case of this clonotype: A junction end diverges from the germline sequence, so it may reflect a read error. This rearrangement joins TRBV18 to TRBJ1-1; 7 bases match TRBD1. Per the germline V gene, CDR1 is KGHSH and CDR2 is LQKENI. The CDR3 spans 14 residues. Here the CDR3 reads CAGSPSLTGLKAFF. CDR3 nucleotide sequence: TGTGCCGGCTCACCCTCTCTGACAGGGTTGAAGGCTTTCTTT.

CDR3: CAISAGTDSYEQYF. CDR3 nucleotide sequence: TGTGCCATCAGTGCCGGGACAGACTCCTACGAGCAGTACTTC. This chain joins TRBV10-3 and TRBJ2-7; TRBD1 matches at 7 bases. The V and J ends lost 4 bases and 0 bases, in that order; junction bases with no gene match: 3. CDR1 ENHRY and CDR2 SYGVKD come from the germline V gene. The CDR3 length is 14 residues.

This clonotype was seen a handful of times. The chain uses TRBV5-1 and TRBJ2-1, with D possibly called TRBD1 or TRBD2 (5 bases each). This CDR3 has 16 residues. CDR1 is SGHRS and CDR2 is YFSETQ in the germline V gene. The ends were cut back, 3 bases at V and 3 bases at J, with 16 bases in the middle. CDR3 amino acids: CASSSTGTMIYNEQFF. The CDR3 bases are TGCGCCAGCAGCTCCACCGGGACGATGATCTACAATGAGCAGTTCTTC.

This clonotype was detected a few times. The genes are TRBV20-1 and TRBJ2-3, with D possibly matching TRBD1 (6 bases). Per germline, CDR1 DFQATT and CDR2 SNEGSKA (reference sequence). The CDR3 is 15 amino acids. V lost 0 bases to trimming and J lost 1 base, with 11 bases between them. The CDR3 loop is CSARDRPGGTDTQYF. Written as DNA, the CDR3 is TGCAGTGCTAGAGATCGGCCAGGGGGCACAGATACGCAGTATTTT.

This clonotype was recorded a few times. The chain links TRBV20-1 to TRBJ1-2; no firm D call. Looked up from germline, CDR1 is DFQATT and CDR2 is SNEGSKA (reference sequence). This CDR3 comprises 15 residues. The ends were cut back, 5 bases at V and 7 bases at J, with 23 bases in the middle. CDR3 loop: CSAVLPMGSHFGYTF. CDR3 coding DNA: TGCAGTGCTGTCCTCCCTATGGGATCTCACTTTGGCTACACCTTC.

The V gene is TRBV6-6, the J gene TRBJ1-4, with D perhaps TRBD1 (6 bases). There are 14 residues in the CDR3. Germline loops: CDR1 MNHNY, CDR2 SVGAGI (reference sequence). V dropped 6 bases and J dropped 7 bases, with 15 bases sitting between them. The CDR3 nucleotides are TGTGCCAGCAGAGACGGACAGTTTGCTGAAAAACTGTTTTTT. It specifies CASRDGQFAEKLFF.

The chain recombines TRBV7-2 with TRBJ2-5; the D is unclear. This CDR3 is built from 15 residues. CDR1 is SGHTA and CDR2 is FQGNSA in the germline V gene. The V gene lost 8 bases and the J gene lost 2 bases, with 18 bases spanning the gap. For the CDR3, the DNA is TGTGCCAGCCAAAGTGGGCAGCCAGGACAAGAGACCCAGTACTTC. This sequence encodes CASQSGQPGQETQYF.